The rows below give T cell receptor beta chains drawn from one sample of a study of blood T cell repertoires in COVID-19. TCRdb's table, derived via immunoSEQ multiplex PCR, lists solely in-frame clones and lacks some. The data contain 130,000 to 150,000 clones, 85% to 90% of them singletons. Input material: peripheral blood. These receptors all come from a man aged 50 to 59 with active or convalescent COVID-19. CDR3s include the opening cysteine and the closing phenylalanine or tryptophan. D genes are given only for firm matches. Clone size appears in some rows only: once, few, many, or a class for an expanded clone.

j_call,d_call,cdr3_length,v_call,clone_size,cdr3_nt,cdr3_aa
TRBJ2-7,-,13,TRBV28,-,TGTGCCAGCAGTGGGGGGGCCCGGGACGAGCAGTACTTC,CASSGGARDEQYF
TRBJ2-7,TRBD1,16,TRBV11-2,many,TGTGCCAGCAGCCCGGGCCACAGGGGACCGTCCTACGAGCAGTACTTC,CASSPGHRGPSYEQYF
TRBJ1-2,TRBD1,14,TRBV23-1,-,TGCGCCAGAGAGCAACAGGGGACTGTGCATGGCTACACCTTC,CAREQQGTVHGYTF
TRBJ2-7,-,16,TRBV12-5,-,TGTGCTAGTGCCAACTCCGGAGGGGGGGGGAAATACGAGCAGTACTTC,CASANSGGGGKYEQYF
TRBJ2-2,TRBD2,17,TRBV5-1,-,TGCGCCAGCAGCTTGCGGGGGACTAGCGGGATAGCCGGGGAGCTGTTTTTT,CASSLRGTSGIAGELFF
TRBJ2-7,-,13,TRBV28,-,TGTGCCAGCAGTGACAGCGTCCCCTACGAGCAGTACTTC,CASSDSVPYEQYF
TRBJ2-7,TRBD1,14,TRBV29-1,-,TGCAGCGTTGGGCCGGGACAGGGGGCTTACGAGCAGTACTTC,CSVGPGQGAYEQYF
TRBJ1-1,-,14,TRBV3-1/TRBV3-2,-,TGTGCCAGCAGCCGTGTTCTAGAGAACACTGAAGCTTTCTTT,CASSRVLENTEAFF
TRBJ2-3,TRBD2,16,TRBV7-9,many,TGTGCCAGCAGCGGATATGCGGGAGGGAGCACAGATACGCAGTATTTT,CASSGYAGGSTDTQYF
TRBJ2-7,TRBD2,15,TRBV7-8,once,TGTGCCAGCAGCTCGGCCCTAGCGGGAGCCTACGAGCAGTACTTC,CASSSALAGAYEQYF
TRBJ2-2,-,13,TRBV13,-,TGTGCCAGCAGTCTAAGAGGAACCGGGGAGCTGTTTTTT,CASSLRGTGELFF
TRBJ2-7,TRBD2,14,TRBV19,-,TGTGCCAGTAGTATCACGACTAGCGGGTACGAGCAGTACTTC,CASSITTSGYEQYF
TRBJ2-7,-,13,TRBV6-5,-,TGTGCCAGCAGTCTCGGACTCGCCCGGGAGCAGTACTTC,CASSLGLAREQYF
TRBJ2-2,-,13,TRBV7-9,few,TGTGCCAGCAGCTTACTTGACTTGGGGGAGCTGTTTTTT,CASSLLDLGELFF
TRBJ2-5,TRBD2,15,TRBV28,-,TGTGCCAGCAGTTGGCCTAGCGGGGCCTTGGGGACCCAGTACTTC,CASSWPSGALGTQYF
TRBJ2-1,-,18,TRBV6-1,-,TGTGCCAGCAGTGAAGCTCAGGGCCTCCTCCGCTCCTACAATGAGCAGTTCTTC,CASSEAQGLLRSYNEQFF
TRBJ1-2,TRBD1,14,TRBV28,-,TGTGCCAGCAGTGGGGGGACAGGGGGCTATGGCTACACCTTC,CASSGGTGGYGYTF
TRBJ1-2,-,13,TRBV2,-,TGTGCCAGCAGAGGGGATTCTATGGTTGGCTACACCTTC,CASRGDSMVGYTF
TRBJ1-4,-,13,TRBV30,-,TGTGCCTGGAGTGTACGGCAGGGGGAAAAACTGTTTTTT,CAWSVRQGEKLFF
TRBJ2-5,TRBD1,16,TRBV4-2,-,TGTGCCAGCAGCCAAGGAAATGGCAGGGGGTATGAGGGCCAGTACTTC,CASSQGNGRGYEGQYF
TRBJ2-5,-,16,TRBV5-5,once,TGTGCCAGCAGCTTGGGAAGCGGTGTAAAACAAGAGACCCAGTACTTC,CASSLGSGVKQETQYF
TRBJ1-2,TRBD1,14,TRBV10-3,-,TGTGCCATCAGTGAGTCAGAGGGGGCCGGTGGCTACACCTTC,CAISESEGAGGYTF
TRBJ2-1,TRBD2,14,TRBV6-5,-,TGTGCCAGCAGTCAACTAGCGGGAGGGGGTGAGCAGTTCTTC,CASSQLAGGGEQFF
TRBJ2-1,-,15,TRBV7-2,few,TGTGCCAGCAGCTACAGCGGGCCTTCCTACAATGAGCAGTTCTTC,CASSYSGPSYNEQFF
TRBJ2-1,TRBD2,17,TRBV5-1,-,TGCGCCAGCAGCACCCAGGACGGGGGGAGCTCCTACAATGAGCAGTTCTTC,CASSTQDGGSSYNEQFF
TRBJ1-2,-,14,TRBV28,-,TGTGCCAGCAGTTACAGGGCATTCATGGATGGCTACACCTTC,CASSYRAFMDGYTF
TRBJ2-6,-,16,TRBV11-2,-,TGTGCCAGCAGTGTTAGACTGATCTCTGGGGCCAACGTCCTGACTTTC,CASSVRLISGANVLTF
TRBJ1-3,-,16,TRBV5-6,-,TGTGCCAGCAGCTCAGGCGGGGGCCTGCAGGGAAACACCATATATTTT,CASSSGGGLQGNTIYF
TRBJ2-2,TRBD1,16,TRBV2,-,TGTGCCAGCAGTACGACCGGGACAGCCGGTCCCGGGGAGCTGTTTTTT,CASSTTGTAGPGELFF